The TCR beta chain under discussion was sequenced for a study of siplizumab effects on memory and regulatory T cells. Study-level points and caveats: A small minority of alloreactive clones were mapped to unstimulated subsets. Versus around 25% in controls, the mappable alloreactive CD4+ clones averaged around 68% Treg-derived with siplizumab. Both greater diversity than memory cells and a major contribution to the alloresponse seemed to characterize naive T cells.

The V gene's germline CDR1 is MNHNY and CDR2 SVGAGI (reference sequence). Trimming stripped 2 bases from V and 5 bases from J, with 10 bases between. CDR3 length equals 14 residues. This clone was detected only once. Its specificity is not known. The repertoire was sequenced with immunoSEQ multiplex PCR; TCRdb's copy has only in-frame clones and lacks some. Of about 56,000 clones listed, over 95% are singletons. The source material was naive CD8+ T cells sorted from blood. The V call is TRBV6-6, the J call TRBJ1-5; D is ambiguous. This receptor was identified in a human donor in good health. Here the CDR3 DNA reads TGTGCCAGCAGTTACGATAAAGCGTATCAGCCCCAGCATTTT. This gives the protein CASSYDKAYQPQHF.